A single sample gave rise to the 21 T cell receptor beta chains below, sequenced in a study of identical twins. TCRdb independently ran MiXCR on the 5' RACE reads; one entry per CDR3 protein. The sample holds about 690,000 distinct CDR3 sequences; 5.5% to 6.5% are singletons and the top ten take 1.5% to 2%. Input material: naive T cells sorted from blood. The receptors originated from a man aged 18 to 30 in good health.

This chain joins TRBV30 and TRBJ1-1, with D unresolved. Per the germline V gene, CDR1 is GTSNPN and CDR2 is SVGIG (reference sequence). The V end lost 3 bases, the J end lost 1 base, and 9 bases lay between the germline ends. The CDR3 consists of 13 residues. The CDR3 DNA is TGTGCCTGGAGACCGGTTCGGAACACTGAAGCTTTCTTT. Its translation is CAWRPVRNTEAFF.

This clonotype was seen ten or more times. The V call is TRBV12-3 or TRBV12-4, the J call TRBJ1-2, with D maybe TRBD1 (5 bases). V was trimmed by 3 bases and J by 4 bases, leaving 9 bases between them. This CDR3 is built from 13 residues. This CDR3 reads CASSFGGTYGYTF. The CDR3 DNA follows: TGTGCCAGCAGTTTTGGGGGGACCTATGGCTACACCTTC.

This CDR3 reads CASSSQGASTGELFF. CDR3 DNA sequence: TGTGCCAGCAGTTCCCAGGGGGCGAGCACCGGGGAGCTGTTTTTT. This sequence joins TRBV12-3 or TRBV12-4 and TRBJ2-2, with 8 bases identical to TRBD1. The CDR3 contains 15 residues. The V gene end was trimmed by 4 bases and the J gene end by 4 bases; junction bases not matched to a gene: 5.

This clonotype was picked up many times. The chain recombines TRBV5-1 with TRBJ2-1, with 8 bases lining up with TRBD2. CDR1 and CDR2 from the germline V gene are SGHRS and YFSETQ. V lost 0 bases and J lost 0; bases outside the gene matches: 11. The CDR3 spans 19 residues. CDR3 nucleotides: TGCGCCAGCAGCTTGGCCGCTAGCGGGTTATGGAGCTCCTACAATGAGCAGTTCTTC. As protein: CASSLAASGLWSSYNEQFF.

This clonotype was seen at least ten times. The chain uses TRBV6-5 and TRBJ2-1; D perhaps matches TRBD2 (5 bases). V was pared by 0 bases and J by 0 bases, with 9 bases between. Germline V CDR1 and CDR2: MNHEY, SVGAGI. The CDR3 runs 16 residues. In DNA form, the CDR3 reads TGTGCCAGCAGTTACTCGGTTACTAGCTCCTACAATGAGCAGTTCTTC. Amino acid sequence: CASSYSVTSSYNEQFF.

This clonotype was seen many times. The chain links TRBV12-3 or TRBV12-4 to TRBJ2-6; D uncertain. The CDR3 runs to 16 residues. V dropped 2 bases and J dropped 2 bases, with 10 bases sitting between them. The CDR3 DNA reads as TGTGCCAGCAGTTTACCGGGTAGCCCTGGGGCCAACGTCCTGACTTTC. This sequence encodes CASSLPGSPGANVLTF.

V and J are TRBV12-3 or TRBV12-4 and TRBJ2-1; TRBD1 might be the D (5 bases). The CDR3 spans 17 residues. V was trimmed by 6 bases and J by 0 bases, leaving 18 bases between them. The CDR3: CASSEMGRIGSYNEQFF. CDR3 sequence (DNA): TGTGCCAGCAGCGAAATGGGGCGGATTGGCTCCTACAATGAGCAGTTCTTC.

The chain combines TRBV6-5 with TRBJ2-7; D is undetermined. The CDR3 covers 13 residues. CDR1 and CDR2 from the germline V gene are MNHEY and SVGAGI. V lost 6 bases, J lost 2 bases, and 11 bases lay in between. The CDR3 loop reads CASSYIPPYEQYF. The DNA for the CDR3 is TGTGCCAGCAGCTACATTCCCCCCTACGAGCAGTACTTC.

This clonotype showed up just a few times. The V call is TRBV5-1, the J call TRBJ2-7; possibly TRBD1 for D (6 bases). V lost 0 bases and J 1 base, leaving 14 bases between the germline ends. The CDR3 is made up of 16 amino acids. Germline V gene sequence: CDR1 SGHRS, CDR2 YFSETQ. The CDR3 DNA reads TGCGCCAGCAGCTTGGAGGCAGGGGCCCTTTCCTACGAGCAGTACTTC. Translated: CASSLEAGALSYEQYF.

This clonotype showed up many times. CDR3 sequence reads: CASSLQSSGANVLTF. As DNA, the CDR3 is TGTGCCAGCAGTTTACAGAGCTCTGGGGCCAACGTCCTGACTTTC. V is TRBV28 and J is TRBJ2-6; D unclear. With 2 bases removed from V and 0 bases from J, the gap between germline ends came to 5 bases. The CDR3 spans 15 residues. From germline, CDR1 is MDHEN and CDR2 SYDVKM.

Only a few counts were recorded for this clonotype. CDR3 bases: TGTGCCAGCAGTGAAGGAATGGGGCTCTATGGCTACACCTTC. It codes for CASSEGMGLYGYTF. The chain recombines TRBV25-1 with TRBJ1-2; D is possibly TRBD1 (5 bases). This CDR3 is built from 14 residues. V was pared by 2 bases and J by 4 bases, with 11 bases between. Germline V CDR1 and CDR2: MGHDK, SYGVNS.

The chain carries TRBV4-3 and TRBJ2-7; maybe TRBD2 (5 bases). CDR1 is LGHNA, CDR2 YSLEER, per germline. V lost 1 base to trimming and J lost 5 bases, with 12 bases between them. The CDR3 runs to 14 residues. The CDR3 DNA follows: TGCGCCAGCAGCCAAGGCTTCGGGGTGGACGAGCAGTACTTC. Its protein product is CASSQGFGVDEQYF.

Ten or more counts support this clonotype. The V and J genes are TRBV18 and TRBJ2-5; D ambiguous. V lost 3 bases, J lost 1 base, and 9 bases lay in between. Germline V gene data show CDR1 as KGHSH and CDR2 as LQKENI. The length of the CDR3 is 14 residues. CDR3 sequence: CASSPQQTQETQYF. CDR3 coding DNA: TGTGCCAGCTCACCGCAGCAAACCCAAGAGACCCAGTACTTC.

V usage is TRBV3-1 and J usage is TRBJ2-1, with unresolved D. CDR3 length: 15 amino acids. Per the germline V gene, CDR1 is LGHDT and CDR2 is YNNKEL (reference sequence). V was clipped by 3 bases and J by 4 bases, with 13 bases between them. CDR3 in amino acids: CASSQLADSYNEQFF. The CDR3 nucleotides are TGTGCCAGCAGCCAGCTGGCCGACTCTTACAATGAGCAGTTCTTC.

This clonotype has more than one count but fewer than ten. This chain connects TRBV18 to TRBJ2-1; 14 bases map to TRBD2. Germline CDR1 KGHSH, CDR2 LQKENI. V gave up 6 bases and J gave up 9 bases; unmatched junction bases: 19. This CDR3 region has 19 residues. The DNA for the CDR3 is TGTGCCAGCTCCACCAGGAAAGGTCAAGGGACTAGCGGGAGTAGTGAGCAGTTCTTC. Translation gives CASSTRKGQGTSGSSEQFF. Supplemented by reference TRBV18 and TRBJ2-1, the full variable domain reads NAGVMQNPRHLVRRRGQEARLRCSPMKGHSHVYWYRQLPEEGLKFMVYLQKENIIDESGMPKERFSAEFPKEGPSILRIQQVVRGDSAAYFCASSTRKGQGTSGSSEQFFGPGTRLTVL.

V gene TRBV4-2 combines with J gene TRBJ2-1; no clear D. Germline CDR1 LGHNA, CDR2 YNFKEQ. Trimming left V 1 base short and J 0 bases short, with 10 bases between. CDR3 length equals 16 residues. CDR3 loop: CASSQGQRSSYNEQFF. The CDR3 DNA reads TGTGCCAGCAGCCAAGGGCAGAGGAGCTCCTACAATGAGCAGTTCTTC.

This clonotype was counted ten times or more. The chain is built from TRBV7-9 and TRBJ2-7; D is undetermined. In germline, CDR1 is SEHNR, CDR2 FQNEAQ (reference sequence). V lost 4 bases to trimming and J lost 5 bases, with 9 bases between them. This CDR3 contains 12 residues. The CDR3 here is CASSSRLDEQYF. In DNA form, the CDR3 reads TGTGCCAGCAGCTCCAGGCTTGACGAGCAGTACTTC.

This clonotype appeared many times. CDR3 DNA: TGTGCCAGCAGCGGGGTGCTTTCCTATAATTCACCCCTCCACTTT. Translation gives CASSGVLSYNSPLHF. The chain links TRBV12-3 or TRBV12-4 to TRBJ1-6, with D unclear. CDR3 length equals 15 residues. Between the trimmed V and J ends, which lost 6 bases and 1 base, there was a span of 10 bases.

The sample holds many counts of this clonotype. The chain joins TRBV5-1 to TRBJ2-7, with D possibly matching TRBD1 (6 bases). CDR3 length equals 19 residues. From germline, CDR1 is SGHRS and CDR2 YFSETQ. V shed 3 bases and J shed 1 base, with 26 bases lying between them. Written as DNA, the CDR3 is TGCGCCAGCAGCTACTCAACCTCAGCAGGGACACGGAGGTCCTACGAGCAGTACTTC. Its protein is CASSYSTSAGTRRSYEQYF.

This clonotype has just a few counts. CDR3 region: CAWSRTSNTGELFF. CDR3 coding DNA: TGTGCCTGGAGTCGAACATCGAACACCGGGGAGCTGTTTTTT. The V call is TRBV30, the J call TRBJ2-2; D not resolved. The CDR3 runs 14 residues. Germline CDR1 and CDR2: GTSNPN and SVGIG (reference sequence). Trimming removed 2 bases from V and 0 bases from J, with 7 bases in between.

This chain connects TRBV5-5 to TRBJ2-7; a possible D gene is TRBD1 (7 bases). From germline, CDR1 is SGHKS and CDR2 YYEKEE (reference sequence). The V and J ends lost 4 bases and 3 bases respectively, with 17 bases between them. This CDR3 region has 15 residues. The CDR3 is CASSPARDRLYEQYV. The CDR3 region has the DNA TGTGCCAGCAGCCCGGCGCGGGACAGACTCTACGAGCAGTACGTC.